These T cell receptor beta chains were read from a single sample in a study of blood T cells in healthy people across ages. TCRdb reprocessed the 5' RACE reads via MiXCR and lists one record per CDR3 protein. The table records some 1,500,000 distinct CDR3 sequences, 42% of them present only once. Sequencing was carried out using blood. The receptors come from a woman aged 18 to 35 in good health. The CDR3 runs from the conserved cysteine through the conserved F or W. A D gene is named only where the DNA matches it firmly. Clone size is stated in some rows and not others, as once, few, many or a class when expanded.

len: 15; abundance: -; v_gene: TRBV27; j_gene: TRBJ1-1; d_gene: TRBD1; CDR3aa: CASSLTGTGYTEAFF; CDR3nt: TGTGCCAGCAGTCTTACCGGGACAGGCTATACTGAAGCTTTCTTT
len: 13; abundance: -; v_gene: TRBV4-1; j_gene: TRBJ1-1; d_gene: -; CDR3aa: CASSQWVNTEAFF; CDR3nt: TGCGCCAGCAGCCAATGGGTAAACACTGAAGCTTTCTTT
len: 13; abundance: -; v_gene: TRBV25-1; j_gene: TRBJ1-1; d_gene: -; CDR3aa: CASSGAFGTEAFF; CDR3nt: TGTGCCAGCAGTGGGGCCTTTGGGACTGAAGCTTTCTTT
len: 14; abundance: many; v_gene: TRBV29-1; j_gene: TRBJ2-3; d_gene: -; CDR3aa: CSGRGLPLTDTQYF; CDR3nt: TGCAGCGGGAGGGGCCTACCACTCACAGATACGCAGTATTTT
len: 13; abundance: few; v_gene: TRBV28; j_gene: TRBJ2-7; d_gene: -; CDR3aa: CASRFPEDYEQYF; CDR3nt: TGTGCCAGCAGATTTCCAGAAGACTACGAGCAGTACTTC
len: 16; abundance: -; v_gene: TRBV12-3/TRBV12-4; j_gene: TRBJ2-1; d_gene: -; CDR3aa: CASSLLLGGTYNEQFF; CDR3nt: TGTGCCAGCAGTTTATTGTTAGGGGGAACCTACAATGAGCAGTTCTTC
len: 17; abundance: -; v_gene: TRBV20-1; j_gene: TRBJ2-7; d_gene: TRBD2; CDR3aa: CSASELSGGESYNEQYF; CDR3nt: TGCAGTGCTAGCGAGCTTAGCGGGGGTGAGTCCTACAATGAGCAGTACTTC
len: 15; abundance: -; v_gene: TRBV28; j_gene: TRBJ2-7; d_gene: TRBD2; CDR3aa: CASRIGLAGVNEQYF; CDR3nt: TGTGCCAGCAGAATAGGACTAGCGGGAGTCAATGAGCAGTACTTC
len: 14; abundance: many; v_gene: TRBV4-2; j_gene: TRBJ2-5; d_gene: -; CDR3aa: CASSQETEQETQYF; CDR3nt: TGTGCCAGCAGCCAAGAAACAGAACAAGAGACCCAGTACTTC
len: 14; abundance: -; v_gene: TRBV20-1; j_gene: TRBJ1-2; d_gene: TRBD1; CDR3aa: CSSLVGTGTLGYTF; CDR3nt: TGCAGTAGTCTTGTCGGGACAGGGACCCTTGGCTACACCTTC
len: 16; abundance: few; v_gene: TRBV12-5; j_gene: TRBJ2-6; d_gene: -; CDR3aa: CASGLGRVSGANVLTF; CDR3nt: TGTGCTAGTGGTTTGGGACGGGTCTCTGGGGCCAACGTCCTGACTTTC
len: 13; abundance: few; v_gene: TRBV6-2/TRBV6-3; j_gene: TRBJ2-1; d_gene: -; CDR3aa: CASRLTSYNEQFF; CDR3nt: TGTGCCAGCAGGCTGACTAGCTACAATGAGCAGTTCTTC
len: 14; abundance: -; v_gene: TRBV10-3; j_gene: TRBJ2-3; d_gene: -; CDR3aa: CAIGSRQGTDTQYF; CDR3nt: TGTGCCATCGGGAGCAGACAGGGCACAGATACGCAGTATTTT
len: 15; abundance: -; v_gene: TRBV12-3/TRBV12-4; j_gene: TRBJ2-3; d_gene: TRBD1; CDR3aa: CASSFGTGRTDTQYF; CDR3nt: TGTGCCAGCAGTTTCGGGACAGGTCGCACAGATACGCAGTATTTT
len: 14; abundance: -; v_gene: TRBV12-3/TRBV12-4; j_gene: TRBJ2-5; d_gene: -; CDR3aa: CASTRGQGEETQYF; CDR3nt: TGTGCCAGCACCCGCGGGCAGGGTGAGGAGACCCAGTACTTC
len: 14; abundance: few; v_gene: TRBV27; j_gene: TRBJ2-7; d_gene: TRBD1; CDR3aa: CASKWGQGFYEQYF; CDR3nt: TGTGCCAGCAAATGGGGACAGGGCTTCTACGAGCAGTACTTC
len: 13; abundance: -; v_gene: TRBV20-1; j_gene: TRBJ2-7; d_gene: -; CDR3aa: CSARGLLDHEQYF; CDR3nt: TGCAGTGCTAGAGGGCTGCTAGACCACGAGCAGTACTTC
len: 15; abundance: few; v_gene: TRBV7-9; j_gene: TRBJ2-3; d_gene: -; CDR3aa: CASRQKRAGADTQYF; CDR3nt: TGTGCCAGCAGGCAAAAGCGGGCCGGGGCAGATACGCAGTATTTT